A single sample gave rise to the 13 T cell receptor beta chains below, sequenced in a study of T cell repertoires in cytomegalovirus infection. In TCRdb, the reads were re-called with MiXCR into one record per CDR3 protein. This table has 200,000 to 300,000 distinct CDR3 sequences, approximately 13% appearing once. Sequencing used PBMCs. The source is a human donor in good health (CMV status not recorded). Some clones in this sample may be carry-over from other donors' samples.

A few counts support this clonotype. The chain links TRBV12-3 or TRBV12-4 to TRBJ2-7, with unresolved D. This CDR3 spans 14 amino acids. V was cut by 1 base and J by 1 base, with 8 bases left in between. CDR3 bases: TGTGCCAGCAGTTTAGTAGGGTTATCCTACGAGCAGTACTTC. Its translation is CASSLVGLSYEQYF.

The CDR3 region has the DNA TGCAGCGTTGTTGACGTAGAGAGAGGAGTGGAAGAGACCCAGTACTTC. It translates to CSVVDVERGVEETQYF. The V gene is TRBV29-1, the J gene TRBJ2-5; D is unresolved. This CDR3 is built from 16 residues. Germline lookup yields CDR1 SQVTM and CDR2 ANQGSEA. Trimming shortened V by 4 bases and J by 3 bases, and 21 bases separated the two germline ends.

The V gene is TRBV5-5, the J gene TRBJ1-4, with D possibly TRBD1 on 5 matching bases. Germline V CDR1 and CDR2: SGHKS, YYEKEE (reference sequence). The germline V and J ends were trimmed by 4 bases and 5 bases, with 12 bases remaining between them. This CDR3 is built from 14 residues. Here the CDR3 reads CASSRGTGNEKLFF. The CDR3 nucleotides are TGTGCCAGCAGCCGCGGTACAGGCAATGAAAAACTGTTTTTT.

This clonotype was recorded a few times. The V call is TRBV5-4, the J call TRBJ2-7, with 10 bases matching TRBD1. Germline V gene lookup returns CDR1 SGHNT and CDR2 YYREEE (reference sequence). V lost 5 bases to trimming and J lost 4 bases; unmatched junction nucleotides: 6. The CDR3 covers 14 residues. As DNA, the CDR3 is TGTGCCAGCAGGCGCGGGGACAGGGGTTACGAGCAGTACTTC. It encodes CASRRGDRGYEQYF. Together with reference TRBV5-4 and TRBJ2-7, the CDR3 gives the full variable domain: ETGVTQSPTHLIKTRGQQVTLRCSSQSGHNTVSWYQQALGQGPQFIFQYYREEENGRGNFPPRFSGLQFPNYSSELNVNALELDDSALYLCASRRGDRGYEQYFGPGTRLTVT.

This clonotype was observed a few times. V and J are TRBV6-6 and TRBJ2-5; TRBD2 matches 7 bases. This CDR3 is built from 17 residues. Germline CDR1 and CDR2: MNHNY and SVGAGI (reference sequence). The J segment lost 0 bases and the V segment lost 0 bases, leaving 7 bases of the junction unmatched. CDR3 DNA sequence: TGTGCCAGCAGTTACTCGGTTGAAGCGGGAAACCAAGAGACCCAGTACTTC. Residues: CASSYSVEAGNQETQYF.

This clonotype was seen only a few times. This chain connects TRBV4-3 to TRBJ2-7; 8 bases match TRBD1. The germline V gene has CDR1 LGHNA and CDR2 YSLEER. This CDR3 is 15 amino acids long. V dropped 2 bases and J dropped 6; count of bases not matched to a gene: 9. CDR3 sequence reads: CASSQLGTGLSEQYF. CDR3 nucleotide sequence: TGCGCCAGCAGCCAACTAGGGACAGGTCTTTCCGAGCAGTACTTC.

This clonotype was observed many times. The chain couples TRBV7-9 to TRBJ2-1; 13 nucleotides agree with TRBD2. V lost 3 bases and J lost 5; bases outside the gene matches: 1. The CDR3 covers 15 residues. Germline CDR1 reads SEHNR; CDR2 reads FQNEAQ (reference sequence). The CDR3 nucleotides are TGTGCCAGCAGCTTTACTAGCGGGGGGGACAATGAGCAGTTCTTC. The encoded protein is CASSFTSGGDNEQFF.

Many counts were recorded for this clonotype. CDR3 loop: CASTKEGAGTGELFF. CDR3 DNA: TGTGCCAGCACCAAGGAGGGGGCTGGCACCGGGGAGCTGTTTTTT. The chain combines TRBV6-1 with TRBJ2-2; the D gene is possibly TRBD1 (7 bases). The CDR3 length is 15 residues. CDR1 is MNHNS, CDR2 SASEGT, per germline. V lost 7 bases and J lost 4, with 16 bases in between.

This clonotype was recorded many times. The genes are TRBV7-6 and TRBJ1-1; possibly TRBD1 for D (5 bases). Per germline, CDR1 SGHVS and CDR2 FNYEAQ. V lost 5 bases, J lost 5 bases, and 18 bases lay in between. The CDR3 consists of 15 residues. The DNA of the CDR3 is TGTGCCAGCAGCCCTGGACGGGGGAAGGGGACTGAAGCTTTCTTT. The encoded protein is CASSPGRGKGTEAFF. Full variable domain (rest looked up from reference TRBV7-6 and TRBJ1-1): GAGVSQSPRYKVTKRGQDVALRCDPISGHVSLYWYRQALGQGPEFLTYFNYEAQQDKSGLPNDRFSAERPEGSISTLTIQRTEQRDSAMYRCASSPGRGKGTEAFFGQGTRLTVV.

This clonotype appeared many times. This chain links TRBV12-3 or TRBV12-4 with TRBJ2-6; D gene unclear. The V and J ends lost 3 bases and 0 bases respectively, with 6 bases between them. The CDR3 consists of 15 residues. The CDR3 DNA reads TGTGCCAGCAGTTTTTGGGACTCTGGGGCCAACGTCCTGACTTTC. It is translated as CASSFWDSGANVLTF.

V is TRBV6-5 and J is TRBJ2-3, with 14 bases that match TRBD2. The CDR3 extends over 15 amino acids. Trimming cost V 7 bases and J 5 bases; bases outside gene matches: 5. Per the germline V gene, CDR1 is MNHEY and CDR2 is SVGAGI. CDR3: CASNGLAGGIDTQYF. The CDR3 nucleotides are TGTGCCAGCAATGGACTAGCGGGAGGTATAGATACGCAGTATTTT.

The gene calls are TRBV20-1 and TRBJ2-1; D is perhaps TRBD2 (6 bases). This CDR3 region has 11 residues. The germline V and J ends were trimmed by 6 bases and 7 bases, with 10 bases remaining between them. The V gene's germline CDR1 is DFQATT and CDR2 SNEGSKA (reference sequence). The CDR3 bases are TGCAGTGCACGACTAGTAAATGAGCAGTTCTTC. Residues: CSARLVNEQFF.

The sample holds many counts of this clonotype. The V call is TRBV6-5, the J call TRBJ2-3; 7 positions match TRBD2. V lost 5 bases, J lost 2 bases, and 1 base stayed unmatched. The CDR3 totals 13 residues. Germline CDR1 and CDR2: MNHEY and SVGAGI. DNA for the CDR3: TGTGCCAGCAGTAGACTAGCCACAGATACGCAGTATTTT. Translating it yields CASSRLATDTQYF.